Sequencing of this TCR beta chain was carried out in a study of patients and donors after allogeneic stem cell transplantation. Deletions cut 3 bases from V and 2 bases from J, with 9 bases between. The germline V gene has CDR1 SGHAT and CDR2 FQDESV (reference sequence). The CDR3 length is 14 residues. MiXCR was run by TCRdb on the RT-PCR reads, yielding one entry per CDR3 protein. In the table there are roughly 940,000 distinct CDR3 sequences, about a sixth of which are singletons. The V gene is TRBV11-1, the J gene TRBJ2-3; D is ambiguous. The specimen was blood, either unsorted or a sorted T cell fraction (not recorded which). The TCR originated in a human donor who was either an allogeneic HSCT recipient or a stem cell or donor lymphocyte infusion donor (not recorded which). It is not recorded whose cells these are; they may come from a transplant donor. The CDR3, as DNA: TGTGCCAGCAGCTTCTCTTCATTCACAGATACGCAGTATTTT. This gives the protein CASSFSSFTDTQYF.